Below are 19 T cell receptor beta chains sequenced from a single sample in a study of T cell repertoires in cytomegalovirus infection. TCRdb processed the reads anew with MiXCR; each CDR3 protein has one entry. Among just over 150,000 distinct CDR3 sequences listed, 23% were seen once. Material: PBMCs. These receptors were obtained from a human donor in good health (CMV status not recorded). Some clones in this sample may be carry-over from other donors' samples.

This clonotype was seen ten or more times. The chain links TRBV5-6 to TRBJ2-4; D unresolved. CDR1 is SGHDT and CDR2 is YYEEEE in the germline V gene. The CDR3 extends over 14 amino acids. Trimming cost V 0 bases and J 4 bases, with 8 bases left between them. The CDR3 here is CASSLASLKNIQYF. The CDR3 bases are TGTGCCAGCAGCTTGGCGTCCTTGAAAAACATTCAGTACTTC.

The chain links TRBV12-3 or TRBV12-4 to TRBJ2-2, with TRBD2 matching over 12 bases. V dropped 3 bases and J dropped 7; count of bases not matched to a gene: 6. CDR3 length equals 16 residues. Here the CDR3 DNA reads TGTGCCAGCAGTTTTTTGACTAGCGGGAGTCGCGGGGAGCTGTTTTTT. Translating it yields CASSFLTSGSRGELFF.

Ten or more counts support this clonotype. The chain uses TRBV7-9 and TRBJ1-1; D call uncertain. This CDR3 has 17 residues. Trimming pared 2 bases from V and 1 base from J, leaving 17 bases between. Germline CDR1 is SEHNR and CDR2 is FQNEAQ (reference sequence). The CDR3 DNA follows: TGTGCCAGCAGCTTAAGTCATCAATGGCAGAAGAACACTGAAGCTTTCTTT. Translating it yields CASSLSHQWQKNTEAFF.

This clonotype was observed a few times. The chain recombines TRBV14 with TRBJ1-1; D is unclear. CDR3 length equals 13 residues. CDR1 and CDR2 from the germline V gene are SGHDN and FVKESK. Trimming removed 4 bases at V and 5 bases at J, with 11 bases between. The CDR3 nucleotides read TGTGCCAGCAGCCGACAACATAGGACTGAAGCTTTCTTT. The encoded protein is CASSRQHRTEAFF. Together with reference TRBV14 and TRBJ1-1, the CDR3 gives the full variable domain: EAGVTQFPSHSVIEKGQTVTLRCDPISGHDNLYWYRRVMGKEIKFLLHFVKESKQDESGMPNNRFLAERTGGTYSTLKVQPAELEDSGVYFCASSRQHRTEAFFGQGTRLTVV.

A word on this clonotype: This could be a read error, since a much larger clone is one nucleotide away. The chain recombines TRBV6-5 with TRBJ2-1; no clear D gene. Germline-derived CDR1 and CDR2 are MNHEY and SVGAGI. This CDR3 has 15 amino acids. Written as DNA, the CDR3 is TGTGGCAGCAGCTCTACAGCCGTTTCCTACAATGAGCAGTTCTTC. Its translation: CGSSSTAVSYNEQFF.

The table lists this clonotype with a few counts. The rearrangement uses TRBV28 and TRBJ2-3; 7 bases fit TRBD2. The CDR3 totals 15 residues. Per the germline V gene, CDR1 is MDHEN and CDR2 is SYDVKM. The V gene end was trimmed by 5 bases and the J gene end by 2 bases; junction bases not matched to a gene: 7. CDR3: CASSRPGLITDTQYF. The CDR3 DNA is TGTGCCAGCAGTCGCCCGGGACTAATCACAGATACGCAGTATTTT. The whole variable domain, remainder taken from reference TRBV28 and TRBJ2-3, is DVKVTQSSRYLVKRTGEKVFLECVQDMDHENMFWYRQDPGLGLRLIYFSYDVKMKEKGDIPEGYSVSREKKERFSLILESASTNQTSMYLCASSRPGLITDTQYFGPGTRLTVL.

The V call is TRBV5-6, the J call TRBJ1-1; maybe TRBD1 (5 bases). The CDR3 length is 14 residues. The ends were cut back, 2 bases at V and 0 bases at J, with 8 bases in the middle. In germline, CDR1 is SGHDT, CDR2 YYEEEE. The CDR3 nucleotides are TGTGCCAGCAGCTTCGAGGGGATGAACACTGAAGCTTTCTTT. This codes for CASSFEGMNTEAFF.

This clonotype appeared a few times. The chain is built from TRBV25-1 and TRBJ1-1; weak D call: TRBD1 (6 bases). Per germline, CDR1 MGHDK and CDR2 SYGVNS. The V end was cut by 4 bases, the J end by 4 bases, with 10 bases between. The CDR3 is made up of 13 amino acids. CDR3 amino acids: CASSVLGATEAFF. DNA of the CDR3: TGTGCCAGCAGTGTGTTGGGGGCCACTGAAGCTTTCTTT. Supplemented by reference TRBV25-1 and TRBJ1-1, the full variable domain reads EADIYQTPRYLVIGTGKKITLECSQTMGHDKMYWYQQDPGMELHLIHYSYGVNSTEKGDLSSESTVSRIRTEHFPLTLESARPSHTSQYLCASSVLGATEAFFGQGTRLTVV.

The V gene is TRBV7-4, the J gene TRBJ2-2; D might be TRBD2 (5 bases). Germline loops: CDR1 SGHVT, CDR2 SQSDAQ. This CDR3 has 14 amino acids. V gave up 4 bases and J gave up 3 bases, with 9 bases separating them. CDR3 nucleotide sequence: TGTGCCAGCAGCTCCCCGCGGGACACCGGGGAGCTGTTTTTT. Translation gives CASSSPRDTGELFF.

This chain joins TRBV19 and TRBJ2-6; D not certain. Germline V gene lookup returns CDR1 LNHDA and CDR2 SQIVND (reference sequence). V lost 10 bases and J 0 bases, leaving 13 bases between the germline ends. The CDR3 sequence is 15 residues long. Written as DNA, the CDR3 is TGTGCCACATTACTGCCCAGCTCTGGGGCCAACGTCCTGACTTTC. Protein sequence: CATLLPSSGANVLTF.

The sample holds a few counts of this clonotype. J is TRBJ1-2 and V is TRBV18; no definite D call. V dropped 2 bases and J dropped 3 bases, with 7 bases sitting between them. This CDR3 spans 13 amino acids. Germline V CDR1 and CDR2: KGHSH, LQKENI. This chain's CDR3 is CASSPEYDYGYTF. In DNA form, the CDR3 reads TGTGCCAGCTCACCAGAATATGACTATGGCTACACCTTC.

The V call is TRBV7-9, the J call TRBJ2-7; TRBD1 aligns across 9 bases. J gave up 3 bases and V 6 bases, and 6 bases lay outside the gene matches. This CDR3 region has 14 residues. CDR1 and CDR2 from the germline V gene are SEHNR and FQNEAQ (reference sequence). The CDR3, as DNA: TGTGCCAGCAGTCGGACAGGGGACAACTACGAGCAGTACTTC. This gives the protein CASSRTGDNYEQYF.

Only a few counts were recorded for this clonotype. This CDR3 reads CASFTGGYGYTF. The CDR3 DNA reads TGTGCCAGCTTCACAGGGGGGTATGGCTACACCTTC. The rearrangement joins TRBV28 to TRBJ1-2; the match to TRBD1 covers 8 bases. Germline-derived CDR1 and CDR2 are MDHEN and SYDVKM. The CDR3 spans 12 residues. V was clipped by 8 bases and J by 5 bases; unmatched bases: 4.

On this clonotype itself: Germline and junction disagree at one end, which may indicate a read error. The genes are TRBV6-4 and TRBJ1-1, with TRBD1 matching over 7 bases. CDR1 is MRHNA and CDR2 is SNTAGT in the germline V gene. The CDR3 runs 15 residues. CDR3: CAGRLNGQVNTEAFF. As DNA, the CDR3 is TGTGCCGGCAGATTAAACGGACAGGTGAACACTGAAGCTTTCTTT.

This clonotype occurred many times. CDR3 residues: CASSLGSTGASYEQYF. The CDR3 nucleotides read TGTGCCAGCAGCTTAGGGAGTACGGGTGCCTCCTACGAGCAGTACTTC. J is TRBJ2-7 and V is TRBV7-2; D is unclear. The V and J ends lost 1 base and 0 bases respectively, with 13 bases between them. Germline assignment: CDR1 SGHTA and CDR2 FQGNSA. This CDR3 is 16 amino acids long.

The J gene is TRBJ1-6, the V gene TRBV20-1; D possibly corresponds to TRBD1 (6 bases). Germline lookup yields CDR1 DFQATT and CDR2 SNEGSKA (reference sequence). The length of the CDR3 is 14 residues. Trimming shortened V by 1 base and J by 7 bases, and 11 bases separated the two germline ends. The CDR3 sequence is CSARAGQSNSPLHF. The CDR3 nucleotides read TGCAGTGCTAGAGCCGGACAGTCCAATTCACCCCTCCACTTT.

The CDR3 here is CASSSSGEQYF. The CDR3 region has the DNA TGTGCCAGCAGCTCGTCAGGGGAGCAGTACTTC. This chain connects TRBV7-9 to TRBJ2-7, with D possibly matching TRBD1 (5 bases). The CDR3 is made up of 11 amino acids. With 4 bases removed from V and 7 bases from J, the gap between germline ends came to 8 bases. In germline, CDR1 is SEHNR, CDR2 FQNEAQ (reference sequence).

DNA of the CDR3: TGCGCCAGCAGCCAAGGACTAGCGGTATACAATGAGCAGTTCTTC. This codes for CASSQGLAVYNEQFF. The rearrangement links TRBV4-1 to TRBJ2-1; 9 bases match TRBD2. Germline CDR1 is MGHRA and CDR2 is YSYEKL. This CDR3 comprises 15 residues. Unmatched junction bases numbered 2, after V lost 1 base and J lost 4 bases.

This clonotype was observed many times. CDR3 residues: CASSLRPPTPTDTQYF. CDR3 DNA: TGTGCCAGCAGCTTAAGACCCCCGACCCCCACAGATACGCAGTATTTT. The chain is built from TRBV7-2 and TRBJ2-3; no clear D. Trimming pared 2 bases from V and 2 bases from J, leaving 14 bases between. The CDR3 sequence is 16 residues long. The germline CDR1 and CDR2 sequences are SGHTA and FQGNSA. Based on the CDR3 plus reference TRBV7-2 and TRBJ2-3, the full variable domain is GAGVSQSPSNKVTEKGKDVELRCDPISGHTALYWYRQSLGQGLEFLIYFQGNSAPDKSGLPSDRFSAERTGGSVSTLTIQRTQQEDSAVYLCASSLRPPTPTDTQYFGPGTRLTVL.